This entry features one T cell receptor (beta chain) sequence. The data originate from a study of blood T cell repertoires in COVID-19. Study summary: Some COVID-19 samples were acute and others convalescent; all came from the United States, Italy and Spain.

CDR3 length equals 13 residues. Trimming shortened V by 3 bases and J by 3 bases, and 6 bases separated the two germline ends. Per germline, CDR1 MNHNS and CDR2 SASEGT. Sequencing used immunoSEQ multiplex PCR; TCRdb keeps in-frame clones, though not all of them. This sample has fewer than 450,000 clones, with about 90% found just once. This TCR derives from a woman under 30 who had recovered from COVID-19. This rearrangement joins TRBV6-1 to TRBJ1-3; the D is unclear. The sample consisted of peripheral blood. The CDR3 DNA reads TGTGCCAGCAGTGACCAGGTTGGAAACACCATATATTTT. It encodes CASSDQVGNTIYF.